This is a list of T cell receptor beta chains from one sample in a study of PD-1 blockade in classical Hodgkin lymphoma. Clones were read by immunoSEQ multiplex PCR, and TCRdb kept only the in-frame ones, dropping some. Among 25,000 to 35,000 clones listed, roughly nine tenths were seen once. Sequencing was done on a sample of CD4+ T cells from blood. The receptor set was obtained from a human donor with classical Hodgkin lymphoma. Each CDR3 is given with its conserved first and last residue. Each record gives: D gene, clone size, V gene, J gene, CDR3 protein, CDR3 DNA. D genes are given only for firm matches. The listing skips clone size in some rows; elsewhere it reads once, few, many or a size class.

>NA|NA|TRBV27|TRBJ1-1
CASSPGRNTEAFF
TGTGCCAGCAGCCCGGGACGGAACACTGAAGCTTTCTTT
>NA|NA|TRBV15|TRBJ2-3
CATSRDVWAGGDTQYF
TGTGCCACCAGCAGAGATGTCTGGGCCGGGGGCGATACGCAGTATTTT
>NA|once|TRBV7-2|TRBJ2-1
CASSLARGQRGDNEQFF
TGTGCCAGCAGCTTAGCGCGGGGACAGCGAGGGGACAATGAGCAGTTCTTC
>NA|once|TRBV7-9|TRBJ2-7
CASSPVHEQYF
TGTGCCAGCAGCCCCGTCCACGAGCAGTACTTC
>TRBD2|NA|TRBV5-1|TRBJ2-1
CASSQKAGGPGEQFF
TGCGCCAGCAGCCAGAAAGCGGGAGGGCCGGGTGAGCAGTTCTTC
>NA|NA|TRBV7-6|TRBJ1-1
CASSLVMTTEAFF
TGTGCCAGCAGCTTAGTGATGACCACTGAAGCTTTCTTT
>NA|once|TRBV7-8|TRBJ1-1
CASSFFREDTEAFF
TGTGCCAGCAGCTTTTTTCGGGAAGACACTGAAGCTTTCTTT
>TRBD1|NA|TRBV6-1|TRBJ1-3
CASSPQGAGNTIYF
TGTGCCAGCAGCCCACAGGGGGCTGGAAACACCATATATTTT
>TRBD1|few|TRBV7-8|TRBJ1-5
CASSLLPDRGNQPQHF
TGTGCCAGCAGCTTACTCCCGGACAGGGGGAATCAGCCCCAGCATTTT
>NA|NA|TRBV5-4|TRBJ1-5
CASSLGGNSNQPQHF
TGTGCCAGCAGCTTGGGAGGGAATAGCAATCAGCCCCAGCATTTT
>TRBD1|NA|TRBV19|TRBJ1-5
CASTQTATGINQPQHF
TGTGCCAGTACCCAGACAGCGACAGGGATCAATCAGCCCCAGCATTTT
>NA|NA|TRBV29-1|TRBJ1-2
CSVEVDNYGYTF
TGCAGCGTTGAGGTCGATAACTATGGCTACACCTTC
>NA|NA|TRBV6-5|TRBJ1-1
CASSYLRQGEAFF
TGTGCCAGCAGTTATCTTCGCCAGGGGGAAGCTTTCTTT
>TRBD1|NA|TRBV28|TRBJ1-4
CASSSPAGGTNEKLFF
TGTGCCAGCAGTTCACCCGCAGGGGGCACTAATGAAAAACTGTTTTTT
>NA|few|TRBV11-3|TRBJ1-1
CASSPGDPGMNTEAFF
TGTGCCAGCAGCCCAGGTGATCCAGGGATGAACACTGAAGCTTTCTTT
>NA|NA|TRBV7-9|TRBJ2-3
CASSLVQPGRPGHTQYF
TGTGCCAGCAGCTTAGTGCAGCCGGGACGTCCGGGTCATACGCAGTATTTT
>NA|NA|TRBV5-5|TRBJ2-2
CASSWRAGMNTGELFF
TGTGCCAGCAGCTGGAGGGCGGGGATGAACACCGGGGAGCTGTTTTTT